The source of this T cell receptor beta chain is a study of PD-L1 blockade in urothelial cancer. Study overall: In terms of prior chemotherapy, patients had received 0 to 3 regimens.

Time point denoted: pretreatment peripheral blood. This clone appeared once. Method: immunoSEQ multiplex PCR; TCRdb's copy keeps in-frame clones and lacks some. The sample contains 60,000 to 75,000 clones, less than 90% of which appear only once. The V end lost 8 bases, the J end lost 0 bases, and 14 bases lay between the germline ends. The CDR3 covers 15 residues. Germline V lookup: CDR1 MNHEY, CDR2 SMNVEV (reference sequence). Material: PBMCs, obtained around atezolizumab (anti-PD-L1) treatment. This sequence joins TRBV27 and TRBJ1-5; D unresolved. The receptor was isolated from a woman aged 70-85 years with urothelial cancer. Here the CDR3 reads CASRLSIFSNQPQHF. The CDR3, as DNA: TGTGCCAGCCGGTTGTCCATTTTTAGCAATCAGCCCCAGCATTTT.